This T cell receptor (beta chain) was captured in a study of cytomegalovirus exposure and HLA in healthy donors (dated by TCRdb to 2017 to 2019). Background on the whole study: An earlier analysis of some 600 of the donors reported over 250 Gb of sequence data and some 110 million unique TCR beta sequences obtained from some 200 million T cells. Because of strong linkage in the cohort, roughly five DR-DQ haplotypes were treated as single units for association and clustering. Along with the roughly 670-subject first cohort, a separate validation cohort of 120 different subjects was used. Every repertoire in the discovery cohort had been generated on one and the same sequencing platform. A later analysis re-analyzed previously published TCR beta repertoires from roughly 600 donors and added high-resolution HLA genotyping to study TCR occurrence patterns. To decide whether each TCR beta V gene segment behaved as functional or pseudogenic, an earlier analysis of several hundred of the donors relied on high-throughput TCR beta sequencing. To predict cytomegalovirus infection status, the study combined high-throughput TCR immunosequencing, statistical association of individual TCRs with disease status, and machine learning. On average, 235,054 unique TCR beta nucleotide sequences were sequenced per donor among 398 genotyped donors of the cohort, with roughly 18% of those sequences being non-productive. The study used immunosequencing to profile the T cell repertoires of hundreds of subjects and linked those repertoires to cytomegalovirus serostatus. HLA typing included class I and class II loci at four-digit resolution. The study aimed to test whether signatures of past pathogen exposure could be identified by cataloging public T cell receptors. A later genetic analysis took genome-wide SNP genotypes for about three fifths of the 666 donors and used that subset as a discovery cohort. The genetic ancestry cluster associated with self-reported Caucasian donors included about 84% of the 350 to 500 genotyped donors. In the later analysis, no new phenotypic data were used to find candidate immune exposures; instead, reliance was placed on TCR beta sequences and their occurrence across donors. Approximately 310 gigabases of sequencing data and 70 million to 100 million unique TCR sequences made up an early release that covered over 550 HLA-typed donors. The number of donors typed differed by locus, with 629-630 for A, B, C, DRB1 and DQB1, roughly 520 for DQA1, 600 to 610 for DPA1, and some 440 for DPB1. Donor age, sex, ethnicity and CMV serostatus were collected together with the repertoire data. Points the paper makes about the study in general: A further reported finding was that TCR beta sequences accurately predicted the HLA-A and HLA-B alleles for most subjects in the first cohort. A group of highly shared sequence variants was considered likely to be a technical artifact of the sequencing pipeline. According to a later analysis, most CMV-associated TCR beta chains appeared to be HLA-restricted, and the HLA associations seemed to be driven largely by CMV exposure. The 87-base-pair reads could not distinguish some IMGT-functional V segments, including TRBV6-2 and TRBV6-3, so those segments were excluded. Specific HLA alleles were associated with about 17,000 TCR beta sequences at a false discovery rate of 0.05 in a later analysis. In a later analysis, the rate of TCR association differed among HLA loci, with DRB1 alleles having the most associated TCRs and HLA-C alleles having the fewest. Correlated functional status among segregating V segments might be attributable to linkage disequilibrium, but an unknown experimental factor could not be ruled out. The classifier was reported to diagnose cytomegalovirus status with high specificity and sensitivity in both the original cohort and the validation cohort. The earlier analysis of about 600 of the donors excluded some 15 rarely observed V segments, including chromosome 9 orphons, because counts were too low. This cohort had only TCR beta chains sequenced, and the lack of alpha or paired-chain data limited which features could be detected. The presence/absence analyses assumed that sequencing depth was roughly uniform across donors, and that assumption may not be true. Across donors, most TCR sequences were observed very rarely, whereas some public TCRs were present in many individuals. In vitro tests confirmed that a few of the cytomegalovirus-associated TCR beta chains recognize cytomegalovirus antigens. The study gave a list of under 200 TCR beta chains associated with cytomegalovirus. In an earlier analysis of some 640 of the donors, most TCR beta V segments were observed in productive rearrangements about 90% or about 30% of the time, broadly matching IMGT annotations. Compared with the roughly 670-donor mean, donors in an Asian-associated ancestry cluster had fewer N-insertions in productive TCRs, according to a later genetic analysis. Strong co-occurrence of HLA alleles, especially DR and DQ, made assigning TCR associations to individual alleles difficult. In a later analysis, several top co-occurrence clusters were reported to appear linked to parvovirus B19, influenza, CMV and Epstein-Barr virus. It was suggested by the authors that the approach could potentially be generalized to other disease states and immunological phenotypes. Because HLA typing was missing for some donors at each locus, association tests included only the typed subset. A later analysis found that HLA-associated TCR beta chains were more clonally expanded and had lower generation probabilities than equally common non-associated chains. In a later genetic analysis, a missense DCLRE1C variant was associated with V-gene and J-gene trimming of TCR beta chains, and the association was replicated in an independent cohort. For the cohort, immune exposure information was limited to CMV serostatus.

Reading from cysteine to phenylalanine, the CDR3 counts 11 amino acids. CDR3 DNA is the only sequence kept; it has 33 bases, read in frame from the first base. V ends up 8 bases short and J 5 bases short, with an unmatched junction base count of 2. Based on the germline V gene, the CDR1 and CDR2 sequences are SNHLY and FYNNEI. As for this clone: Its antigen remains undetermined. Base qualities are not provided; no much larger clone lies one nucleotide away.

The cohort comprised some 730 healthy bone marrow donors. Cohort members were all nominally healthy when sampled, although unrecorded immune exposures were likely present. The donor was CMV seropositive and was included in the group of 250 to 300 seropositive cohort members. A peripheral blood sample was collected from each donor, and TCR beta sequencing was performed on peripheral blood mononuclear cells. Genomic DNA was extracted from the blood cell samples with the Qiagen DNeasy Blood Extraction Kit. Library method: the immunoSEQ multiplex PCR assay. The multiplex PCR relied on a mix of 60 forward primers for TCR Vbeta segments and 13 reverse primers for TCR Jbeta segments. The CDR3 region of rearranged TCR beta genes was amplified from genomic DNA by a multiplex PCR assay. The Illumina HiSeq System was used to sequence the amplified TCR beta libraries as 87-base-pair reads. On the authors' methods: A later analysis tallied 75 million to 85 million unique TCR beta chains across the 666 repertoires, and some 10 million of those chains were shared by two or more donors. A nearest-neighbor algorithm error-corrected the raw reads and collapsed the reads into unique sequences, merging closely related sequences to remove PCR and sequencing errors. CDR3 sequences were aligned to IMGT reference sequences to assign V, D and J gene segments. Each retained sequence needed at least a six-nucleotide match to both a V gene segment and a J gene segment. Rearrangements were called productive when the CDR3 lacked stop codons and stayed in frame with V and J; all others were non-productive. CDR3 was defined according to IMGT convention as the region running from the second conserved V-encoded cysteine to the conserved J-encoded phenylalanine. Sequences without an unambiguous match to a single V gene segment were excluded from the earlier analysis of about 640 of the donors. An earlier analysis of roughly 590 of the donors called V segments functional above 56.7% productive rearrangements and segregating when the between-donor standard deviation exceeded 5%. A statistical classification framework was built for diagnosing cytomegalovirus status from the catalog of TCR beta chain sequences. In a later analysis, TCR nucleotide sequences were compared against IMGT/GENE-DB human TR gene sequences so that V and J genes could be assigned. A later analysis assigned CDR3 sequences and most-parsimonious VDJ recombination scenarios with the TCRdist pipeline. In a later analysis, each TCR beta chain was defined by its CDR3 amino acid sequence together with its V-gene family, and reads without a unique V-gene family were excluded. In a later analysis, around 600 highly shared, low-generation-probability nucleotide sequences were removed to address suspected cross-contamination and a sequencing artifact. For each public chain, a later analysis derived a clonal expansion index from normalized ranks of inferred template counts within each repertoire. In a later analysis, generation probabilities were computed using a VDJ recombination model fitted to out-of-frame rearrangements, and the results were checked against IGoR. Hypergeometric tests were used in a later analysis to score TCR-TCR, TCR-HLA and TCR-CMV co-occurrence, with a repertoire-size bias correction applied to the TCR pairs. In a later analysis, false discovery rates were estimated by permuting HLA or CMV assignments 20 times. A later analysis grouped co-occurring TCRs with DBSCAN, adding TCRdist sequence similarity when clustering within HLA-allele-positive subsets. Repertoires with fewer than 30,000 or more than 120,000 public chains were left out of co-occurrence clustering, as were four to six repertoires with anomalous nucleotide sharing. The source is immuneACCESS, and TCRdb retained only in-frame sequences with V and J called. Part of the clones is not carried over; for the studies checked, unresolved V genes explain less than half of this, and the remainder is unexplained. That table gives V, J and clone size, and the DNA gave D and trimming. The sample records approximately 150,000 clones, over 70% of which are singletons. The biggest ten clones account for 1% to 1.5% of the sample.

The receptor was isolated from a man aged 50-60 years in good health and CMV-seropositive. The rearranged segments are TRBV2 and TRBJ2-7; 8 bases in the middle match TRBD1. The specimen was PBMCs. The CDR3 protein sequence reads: CASGTGNEQYF. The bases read TGTGCCAGCGGGACAGGAAACGAGCAGTACTTC. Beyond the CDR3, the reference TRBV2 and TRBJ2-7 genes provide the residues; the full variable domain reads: EPEVTQTPSHQVTQMGQEVILRCVPISNHLYFYWYRQILGQKVEFLVSFYNNEISEKSEIFDDQFSVERPDGSNFTLKIRSTKLEDSAMYFCASGTGNEQYFGPGTRLTVT.